These 13 T cell receptor beta chains were all obtained from the same sample, sequenced in a study of human T cells and chemical hapten exposure. Time point given: patch test 3, about 24 weeks after DPC sensitization. Treatment: therapeutic diphenylcyclopropenone sensitization with weekly scalp DPC. TCRdb redid the calling of the RACE reads with MiXCR, one entry per CDR3 protein. In the table there are 100,000 to 120,000 distinct CDR3 sequences, approximately 36% of which are singletons. The sample in question was whole blood, obtained in connection with sensitization to the hapten diphenylcyclopropenone (DPC). The source is a man aged 35 to 55 with alopecia areata. Some clones in this sample may be carry-over from other donors' samples.

The gene calls are TRBV7-2 and TRBJ2-3, with 9 bases that match TRBD2. Per germline, CDR1 SGHTA and CDR2 FQGNSA. The V segment lost 4 bases and the J segment 4 bases; nucleotides outside the gene matches: 15. CDR3 size: 18 residues. The CDR3 here is CASSSIQGAGGRADTQYF. CDR3 in DNA: TGTGCCAGCAGCTCTATTCAAGGGGCGGGAGGGCGTGCAGATACGCAGTATTTT. The full variable domain, with the rest looked up from reference TRBV7-2 and TRBJ2-3, is GAGVSQSPSNKVTEKGKDVELRCDPISGHTALYWYRQSLGQGLEFLIYFQGNSAPDKSGLPSDRFSAERTGGSVSTLTIQRTQQEDSAVYLCASSSIQGAGGRADTQYFGPGTRLTVL.

This clonotype was picked up a small number of times. The chain has TRBV5-1 and TRBJ2-1, with TRBD2 matching over 13 bases. Germline V lookup: CDR1 SGHRS, CDR2 YFSETQ. The J segment lost 5 bases and the V segment lost 4 bases, leaving 3 bases of the junction unmatched. The length of the CDR3 is 15 residues. The CDR3 DNA is TGCGCCAGCAGCCAACTAGCGGGAGGGAACAATGAGCAGTTCTTC. Its translation is CASSQLAGGNNEQFF. Drawing the rest from reference TRBV5-1 and TRBJ2-1, the complete variable domain is KAGVTQTPRYLIKTRGQQVTLSCSPISGHRSVSWYQQTPGQGLQFLFEYFSETQRNKGNFPGRFSGRQFSNSRSEMNVSTLELGDSALYLCASSQLAGGNNEQFFGPGTRLTVL.

The chain couples TRBV15 to TRBJ2-3; either TRBD1 or TRBD2 may fit D (5 bases each). The V end lost 5 bases, the J end lost 6 bases, and 9 bases lay between the germline ends. Looked up from germline, CDR1 is LNHNV and CDR2 is YYDKDF (reference sequence). The CDR3 loop spans 12 amino acids. The CDR3 DNA sequence: TGTGCCACCAGCCGAGGGGAGGATACGCAGTATTTT. This gives the protein CATSRGEDTQYF. Using reference TRBV15 and TRBJ2-3 for the parts outside the CDR3, the full variable domain is DAMVIQNPRYQVTQFGKPVTLSCSQTLNHNVMYWYQQKSSQAPKLLFHYYDKDFNNEADTPDNFQSRRPNTSFCFLDIRSPGLGDTAMYLCATSRGEDTQYFGPGTRLTVL.

The chain recombines TRBV12-3 or TRBV12-4 with TRBJ1-5; TRBD1 is a possible D gene (6 bases). This CDR3 spans 15 amino acids. Trimming shortened V by 5 bases and J by 6 bases, and 17 bases separated the two germline ends. As DNA, the CDR3 is TGTGCCAGCAGTCGCTCCAGTGGGGGCACTCAGCCCCAGCATTTT. Its protein is CASSRSSGGTQPQHF.

The gene calls are TRBV5-6 and TRBJ2-3; 7 bases line up with TRBD2. The V and J ends lost 2 bases and 2 bases, in that order; junction bases with no gene match: 5. Germline CDR1 reads SGHDT; CDR2 reads YYEEEE. The CDR3 has 15 amino acids. CDR3: CASSFRLAATDTQYF. In DNA, the CDR3 is TGTGCCAGCAGCTTTAGACTAGCTGCCACAGATACGCAGTATTTT.

The chain recombines TRBV7-8 with TRBJ2-1; D is perhaps TRBD2 (6 bases). The CDR3 is made up of 18 amino acids. The V and J ends lost 5 bases and 0 bases respectively, with 20 bases between them. Germline V gene sequence: CDR1 SGHVS, CDR2 FQNEAQ. The CDR3 region is CASSLIKGGSSSYNEQFF. The DNA for the CDR3 is TGTGCCAGCAGCCTAATAAAAGGAGGGTCCTCCTCCTACAATGAGCAGTTCTTC.

A remark on this clonotype: Because the CDR3 is missing its conserved closing phenylalanine or tryptophan, this is likely a read error. The DNA is omitted, as the CDR3 cannot be located on it reliably, and the CDR3 follows TCRdb's listing. V is TRBV3-1 and J is TRBJ2-5; no check of the table's D call, TRBD2, against the DNA was made. The CDR3 is made up of 11 amino acids, end residues included. CDR1 and CDR2 from the germline V gene are LGHDT and YNNKEL (reference sequence). CDR3 protein: CASSQEGPMRI.

This clonotype was found once. This chain uses TRBV10-3 with TRBJ2-1; D remains ambiguous. There are 11 residues in the CDR3. The ends were cut back, 5 bases at V and 5 bases at J, with 4 bases in the middle. CDR1 and CDR2 (germline): ENHRY, SYGVKD. CDR3 residues: CAISCDNEQFF. CDR3 in DNA: TGTGCCATCAGTTGTGACAATGAGCAGTTCTTC.

The chain joins TRBV25-1 to TRBJ2-1; D gene unclear. The CDR3 contains 14 residues. The germline V gene has CDR1 MGHDK and CDR2 SYGVNS. V gave up 5 bases and J gave up 9 bases, with 17 bases separating them. CDR3 in DNA: TGTGCCAGCAGTAGGACGTACCCCCGCAGTGAGCAGTTCTTC. This translates into CASSRTYPRSEQFF. Supplemented by reference TRBV25-1 and TRBJ2-1, the full variable domain reads EADIYQTPRYLVIGTGKKITLECSQTMGHDKMYWYQQDPGMELHLIHYSYGVNSTEKGDLSSESTVSRIRTEHFPLTLESARPSHTSQYLCASSRTYPRSEQFFGPGTRLTVL.

The gene calls are TRBV7-2 and TRBJ2-3; maybe TRBD2 (6 bases). The germline CDR1 and CDR2 sequences are SGHTA and FQGNSA. With 5 bases removed from V and 6 bases from J, the gap between germline ends came to 18 bases. The CDR3 length is 15 residues. CDR3 sequence: CASSPSGLKSDTQYF. The CDR3 region has the DNA TGTGCCAGCAGCCCTTCGGGACTCAAAAGCGATACGCAGTATTTT.

The chain recombines TRBV20-1 with TRBJ2-5, with TRBD2 as a possible D gene (5 bases). Germline V gene sequence: CDR1 DFQATT, CDR2 SNEGSKA (reference sequence). This CDR3 has 12 residues. V was cut by 3 bases and J by 5 bases, with 10 bases left in between. In DNA, the CDR3 is TGCAGTGCTAGGCGGGTTGGGGAGACCCAGTACTTC. Translated: CSARRVGETQYF.

This chain joins TRBV7-9 and TRBJ2-5; D remains ambiguous. The CDR3 extends over 13 amino acids. V gave up 5 bases and J gave up 5 bases, with 12 bases separating them. The germline CDR1 and CDR2 sequences are SEHNR and FQNEAQ (reference sequence). In DNA, the CDR3 is TGTGCCAGCAGCCTAAGTAGTATCGAGACCCAGTACTTC. As protein: CASSLSSIETQYF.

The V and J genes are TRBV12-3 or TRBV12-4 and TRBJ1-5; TRBD1 is a possible D gene (6 bases). V was cut by 5 bases and J by 1 base, with 18 bases left in between. The CDR3 sequence is 17 residues long. This chain's CDR3 is CASSPEGGGLSNQPQHF. In nucleotides, the CDR3 is TGTGCCAGCAGTCCGGAGGGGGGGGGCCTGAGCAATCAGCCCCAGCATTTT.